This T cell receptor beta chain was retrieved from a study of T cells after yellow fever vaccination. Study-level information: SMART-Seq v4 Ultra Low Input prepared the low-cell-number fractions.

A universal primer site and UMIs were added as TCR cDNA was made by 5'RACE template switching. TCRdb called the 5' RACE reads again in MiXCR, with one record for every CDR3 protein. Among 450,000 to 550,000 distinct CDR3 sequences listed, just over 20% were seen once. A word on this clonotype: Antigen unknown.

Study-level points and caveats: The secondary response was weaker, and its peak arrived faster, on day 5 versus 15. Most primary-vaccination clones recurred post-booster (roughly 96% CD4, over 70% CD8).

Looked up from germline, CDR1 is SQVTM and CDR2 is ANQGSEA. The CDR3 length is 13 residues. With 6 bases removed from V and 5 bases from J, the gap between germline ends came to 16 bases. The receptor was derived from a man aged 18 to 29 who received the YFV17D yellow fever vaccine. The rearrangement links TRBV29-1 to TRBJ1-1; possible D gene TRBD1, 6 bases. The sample here was PBMCs, taken more than 20 days after the first yellow fever vaccination. CDR3 DNA sequence: TGCAGCGTAAACAGGGATATTCGGACTGAAGCTTTCTTT. Translated: CSVNRDIRTEAFF.